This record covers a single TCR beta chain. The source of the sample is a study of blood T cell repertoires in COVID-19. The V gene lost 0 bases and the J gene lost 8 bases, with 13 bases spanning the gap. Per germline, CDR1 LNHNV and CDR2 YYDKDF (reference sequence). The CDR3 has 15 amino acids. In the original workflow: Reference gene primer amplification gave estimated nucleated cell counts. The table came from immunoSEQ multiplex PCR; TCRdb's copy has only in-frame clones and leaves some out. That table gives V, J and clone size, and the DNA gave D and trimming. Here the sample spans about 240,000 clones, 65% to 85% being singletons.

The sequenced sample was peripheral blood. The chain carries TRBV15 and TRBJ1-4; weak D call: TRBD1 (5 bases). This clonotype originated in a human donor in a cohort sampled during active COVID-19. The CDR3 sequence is CATSRDVGQSEKLFF. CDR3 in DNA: TGTGCCACCAGCAGAGATGTAGGACAATCAGAAAAACTGTTTTTT.